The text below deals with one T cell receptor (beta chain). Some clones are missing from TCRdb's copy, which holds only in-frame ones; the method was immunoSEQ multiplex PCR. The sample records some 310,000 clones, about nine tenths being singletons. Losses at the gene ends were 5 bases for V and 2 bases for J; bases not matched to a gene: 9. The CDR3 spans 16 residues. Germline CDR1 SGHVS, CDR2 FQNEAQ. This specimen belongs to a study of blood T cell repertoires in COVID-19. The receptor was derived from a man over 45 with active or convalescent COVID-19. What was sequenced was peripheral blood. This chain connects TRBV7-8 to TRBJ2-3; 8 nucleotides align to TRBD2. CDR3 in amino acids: CASSPYSGATTDTQYF. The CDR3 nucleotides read TGTGCCAGCAGCCCTTATAGCGGGGCGACCACAGATACGCAGTATTTT.